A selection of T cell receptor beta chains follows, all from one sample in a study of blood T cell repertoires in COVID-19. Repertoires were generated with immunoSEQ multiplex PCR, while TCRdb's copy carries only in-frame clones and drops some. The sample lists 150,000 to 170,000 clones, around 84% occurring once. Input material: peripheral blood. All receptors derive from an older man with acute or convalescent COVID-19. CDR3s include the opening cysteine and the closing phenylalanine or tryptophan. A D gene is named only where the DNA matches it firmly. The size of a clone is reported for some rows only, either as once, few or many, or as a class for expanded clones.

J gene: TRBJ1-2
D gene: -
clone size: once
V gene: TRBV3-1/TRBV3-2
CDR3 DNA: TGTGCCAGCAGCCAAGATGAGCTTAGCGGGTCTGGCTACACCTTC
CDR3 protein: CASSQDELSGSGYTF

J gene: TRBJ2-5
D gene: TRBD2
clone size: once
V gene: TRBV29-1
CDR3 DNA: TGCAGCGGCTCGGGACTAGCGGGGATGGAGACCCAGTACTTC
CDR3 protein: CSGSGLAGMETQYF

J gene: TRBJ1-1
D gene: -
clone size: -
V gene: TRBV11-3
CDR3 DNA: TGTGCCAGCAGCCTGACAGTCATGAACACTGAAGCTTTCTTT
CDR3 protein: CASSLTVMNTEAFF

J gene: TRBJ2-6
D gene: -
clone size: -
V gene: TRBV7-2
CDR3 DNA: TGTGCCAGCAGCTTCCAGGGCTCTGGGGCCAACGTCCTGACTTTC
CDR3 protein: CASSFQGSGANVLTF

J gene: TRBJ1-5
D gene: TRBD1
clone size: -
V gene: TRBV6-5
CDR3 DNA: TGTGCCAGCAGCCGCGGACAGGGCGTCAATCAGCCCCAGCATTTT
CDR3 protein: CASSRGQGVNQPQHF

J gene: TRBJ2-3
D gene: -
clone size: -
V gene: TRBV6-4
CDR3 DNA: TGTGCCAGCTCCGAGAGGGGGGGATGGGATACGCAGTATTTT
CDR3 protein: CASSERGGWDTQYF

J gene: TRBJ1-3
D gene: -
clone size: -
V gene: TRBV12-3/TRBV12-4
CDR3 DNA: TGTGCCAGCAGTTATAATCTACGGAACACCATATATTTT
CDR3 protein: CASSYNLRNTIYF

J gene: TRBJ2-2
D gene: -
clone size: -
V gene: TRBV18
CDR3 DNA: TGTGCCAGCTCACCGAGCACCGGGGAGCTGTTTTTT
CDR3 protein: CASSPSTGELFF

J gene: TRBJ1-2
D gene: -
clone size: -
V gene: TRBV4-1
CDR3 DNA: TGCGCCAGCAGCCAAGATGATAGGGGTGGCTACACCTTC
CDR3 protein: CASSQDDRGGYTF

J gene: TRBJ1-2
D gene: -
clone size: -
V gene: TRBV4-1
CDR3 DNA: TGCGCCAGCAGCCCGAGTCCGGGGAACTATGGCTACACCTTC
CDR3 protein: CASSPSPGNYGYTF

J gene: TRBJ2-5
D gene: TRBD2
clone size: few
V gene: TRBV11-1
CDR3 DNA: TGTGCCAGCAGCTTAAGGTCTAGCGGGGCCGCAGGGACCCAGTACTTC
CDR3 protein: CASSLRSSGAAGTQYF

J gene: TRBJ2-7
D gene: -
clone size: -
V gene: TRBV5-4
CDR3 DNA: TGTGCCAGCAGCTTGGACGATACCGGCGAGCAGTACTTC
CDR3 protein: CASSLDDTGEQYF

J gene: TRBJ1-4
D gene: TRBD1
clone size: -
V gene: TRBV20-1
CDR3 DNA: TGCAGTGCTAGTCTGGCAGGGGGAGAAAAACTGTTTTTT
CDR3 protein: CSASLAGGEKLFF

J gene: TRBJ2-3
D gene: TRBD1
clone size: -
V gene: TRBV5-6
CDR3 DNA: TGTGCCAGCAGTCCTAAGACTGGACAGGGGGCCACAGATACGCAGTATTTT
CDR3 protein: CASSPKTGQGATDTQYF

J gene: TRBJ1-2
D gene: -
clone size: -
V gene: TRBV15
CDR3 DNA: TGTGCCACCAGCAGAGAGGTTGGCGGCTACACCTTC
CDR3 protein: CATSREVGGYTF

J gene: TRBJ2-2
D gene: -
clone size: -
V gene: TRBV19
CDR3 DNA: TGTGCCAGTAGTGTAAGAACAGGAGCCACCGGGGAGCTGTTTTTT
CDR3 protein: CASSVRTGATGELFF

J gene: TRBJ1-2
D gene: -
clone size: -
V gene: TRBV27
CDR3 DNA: TGTGCCAGCAGTTCCCGGGACAATAATGGCTACACCTTC
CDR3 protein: CASSSRDNNGYTF

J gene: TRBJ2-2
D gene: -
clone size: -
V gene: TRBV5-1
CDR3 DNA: TGCGCCAGCAGCTTGGCCCCACAGGGAACCACCGGGGAGCTGTTTTTT
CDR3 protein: CASSLAPQGTTGELFF

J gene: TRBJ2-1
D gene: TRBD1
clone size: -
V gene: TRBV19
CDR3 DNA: TGTGCCAGTAGTAAGACAGGGGGCTCGGCATCCTACAATGAGCAGTTCTTC
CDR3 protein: CASSKTGGSASYNEQFF

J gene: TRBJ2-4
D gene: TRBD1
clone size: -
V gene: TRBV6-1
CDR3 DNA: TGTGCCAGCAGTGAAGCATCGGCAGGGGGTAACATTCAGTACTTC
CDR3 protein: CASSEASAGGNIQYF